The present T cell receptor (beta chain) was sequenced within a study of shared T cell receptors in the human thymus. J gave up 3 bases and V 3 bases, and 17 bases lay outside the gene matches. This CDR3 region has 19 residues. The V gene's germline CDR1 is SGHRS and CDR2 YFSETQ. Assay used: immunoSEQ multiplex PCR; TCRdb lists only in-frame clones, some missing. The table records around 67,000 clones, 90% to 95% of them present only once. This chain joins TRBV5-1 and TRBJ1-4, with 7 bases aligning to TRBD1. The sequence was obtained from a human donor. Sequencing used thymocytes. The CDR3 region is CASSSQEGQTKVANEKLFF. CDR3 bases: TGCGCCAGCAGCTCACAAGAGGGACAGACCAAGGTGGCTAATGAAAAACTGTTTTTT.